This entry lists 15 T cell receptor beta chains sequenced from one sample in a study of CD8+CD57+ T cells in acquired aplastic anemia. Profiling that covered TCR beta VDJ and CDR3 relied on genomic DNA as its template. TCRdb analysed the reads with MiXCR anew, one entry per CDR3 protein. Of roughly 240,000 distinct CDR3 sequences listed, around 43% are singletons. All sequencing subjects had displayed CD8+CD57+ cell expansion on flow cytometry. The material sequenced was sorted CD4+, CD8+, or CD8+CD57+ T cells (not recorded which) from PBMCs. All receptors come from a human donor with aplastic anemia.

The chain uses TRBV20-1 and TRBJ1-2; D perhaps matches TRBD1 (6 bases). In germline, CDR1 is DFQATT, CDR2 SNEGSKA (reference sequence). Trimming left V 5 bases short and J 7 bases short, with 17 bases between. CDR3 length: 13 residues. CDR3 nucleotide sequence: TGCAGTGCTTACAGGGAGGGTGGAGGTGGCTACACCTTC. Protein sequence: CSAYREGGGGYTF.

This CDR3 is CSLAGQKRTEAFF. DNA of the CDR3: TGCAGCTTGGCGGGCCAGAAGAGGACTGAAGCTTTCTTT. This sequence joins TRBV29-1 and TRBJ1-1; D remains unclear. Germline values: CDR1 SQVTM, CDR2 ANQGSEA. The V gene lost 8 bases and the J gene lost 5 bases, with 18 bases spanning the gap. This CDR3 comprises 13 residues.

There are many counts of this clonotype. V is TRBV9 and J is TRBJ2-2; TRBD1 matches 7 bases. V gave up 3 bases and J gave up 5 bases; unmatched junction bases: 4. Per germline, CDR1 SGDLS and CDR2 YYNGEE. CDR3 size: 14 residues. In nucleotides, the CDR3 is TGTGCCAGCAGCGGGCCACAGGGGACCGGGGAGCTGTTTTTT. Translation gives CASSGPQGTGELFF. The full variable domain, its missing parts supplied by reference TRBV9 and TRBJ2-2, is DSGVTQTPKHLITATGQRVTLRCSPRSGDLSVYWYQQSLDQGLQFLIQYYNGEERAKGNILERFSAQQFPDLHSELNLSSLELGDSALYFCASSGPQGTGELFFGEGSRLTVL.

The chain couples TRBV29-1 to TRBJ2-7; the D gene is possibly TRBD2 (5 bases). The CDR3 has 14 amino acids. CDR1 SQVTM and CDR2 ANQGSEA come from the germline V gene. With 1 base removed from V and 0 bases from J, the gap between germline ends came to 10 bases. Written as DNA, the CDR3 is TGCAGCGTTGAAGCGGCGGAGGCCTCCTACGAGCAGTACTTC. This sequence encodes CSVEAAEASYEQYF.

The chain recombines TRBV10-3 with TRBJ2-3; no definite D call. V lost 3 bases, J lost 6 bases, and 4 bases lay in between. CDR3 size: 11 residues. Germline V gives CDR1 ENHRY, CDR2 SYGVKD. In nucleotides, the CDR3 is TGTGCCATCAGTGAATACGATACGCAGTATTTT. Protein product: CAISEYDTQYF.

This clonotype was counted between two and nine times. The chain joins TRBV20-1 to TRBJ1-5, with D possibly TRBD1 on 6 matching bases. Deletions cut 4 bases from V and 5 bases from J, with 12 bases between. Per germline, CDR1 DFQATT and CDR2 SNEGSKA (reference sequence). There are 13 residues in the CDR3. CDR3 DNA: TGCAGTGCTATCTCAGGGGAGGATCAGCCCCAGCATTTT. It yields the protein CSAISGEDQPQHF.

This rearrangement joins TRBV9 to TRBJ1-4, with TRBD1 identical over 7 bases. Losses at the gene ends were 6 bases for V and 5 bases for J; bases not matched to a gene: 13. The CDR3 contains 16 residues. The germline V gene has CDR1 SGDLS and CDR2 YYNGEE. In nucleotides, the CDR3 is TGTGCCAGCACCCGGGGGGACAGAGCCTACAATGAAAAACTGTTTTTT. Translation: CASTRGDRAYNEKLFF. Together with reference TRBV9 and TRBJ1-4, the CDR3 gives the full variable domain: DSGVTQTPKHLITATGQRVTLRCSPRSGDLSVYWYQQSLDQGLQFLIQYYNGEERAKGNILERFSAQQFPDLHSELNLSSLELGDSALYFCASTRGDRAYNEKLFFGSGTQLSVL.

V usage is TRBV7-3 and J usage is TRBJ1-1; tentatively, D is TRBD1 (6 bases). CDR1 SGHTA and CDR2 FQGTGA come from the germline V gene. The length of the CDR3 is 14 residues. Trimming left V 3 bases short and J 3 bases short, with 11 bases between. The CDR3 DNA reads TGTGCCAGCAGCTTCGGGGGGGCCGACACTGAAGCTTTCTTT. This encodes CASSFGGADTEAFF.

This clonotype was detected ten times or more. The chain combines TRBV14 with TRBJ2-7; 12 bases agree with TRBD2. V was pared by 4 bases and J by 2 bases, with 3 bases of the junction left unmatched. CDR1 is SGHDN and CDR2 is FVKESK in the germline V gene. The CDR3 is made up of 15 amino acids. CDR3 DNA sequence: TGTGCCAGCAGCCCGACTAGCGGGAGAACCTACGAGCAGTACTTC. This codes for CASSPTSGRTYEQYF. Supplemented by reference TRBV14 and TRBJ2-7, the full variable domain reads EAGVTQFPSHSVIEKGQTVTLRCDPISGHDNLYWYRRVMGKEIKFLLHFVKESKQDESGMPNNRFLAERTGGTYSTLKVQPAELEDSGVYFCASSPTSGRTYEQYFGPGTRLTVT.

The sample holds many counts of this clonotype. The chain uses TRBV2 and TRBJ2-3, with unresolved D. The CDR3 length is 12 residues. CDR1 SNHLY and CDR2 FYNNEI come from the germline V gene. Trimming cost V 4 bases and J 4 bases, with 6 bases left between them. CDR3 sequence (DNA): TGTGCCAGCAGTGCGGAAGCAGATACGCAGTATTTT. Protein product: CASSAEADTQYF. The whole variable domain, filled in from reference TRBV2 and TRBJ2-3, reads EPEVTQTPSHQVTQMGQEVILRCVPISNHLYFYWYRQILGQKVEFLVSFYNNEISEKSEIFDDQFSVERPDGSNFTLKIRSTKLEDSAMYFCASSAEADTQYFGPGTRLTVL.

The chain links TRBV5-1 to TRBJ2-1; 8 bases fit TRBD1. Germline loops: CDR1 SGHRS, CDR2 YFSETQ. This CDR3 region has 17 residues. Trimming took 0 bases from V and 1 from J; bases not matched to a gene: 6. CDR3 amino acids: CASSLVMRQGSYNEQFF. In DNA, the CDR3 is TGCGCCAGCAGCTTGGTAATGAGACAGGGGTCCTACAATGAGCAGTTCTTC.

The rearrangement links TRBV7-9 to TRBJ1-1; TRBD1 matches 7 bases. There are 13 residues in the CDR3. The germline CDR1 and CDR2 sequences are SEHNR and FQNEAQ (reference sequence). V trimming: 5 bases; J trimming: 7 bases; junction bases outside the gene matches: 7. The CDR3 DNA follows: TGTGCCAGCAGCACGACAGGGATGGGTGAAGCTTTCTTT. Residues: CASSTTGMGEAFF. The whole variable domain, filled in from reference TRBV7-9 and TRBJ1-1, reads DTGVSQNPRHKITKRGQNVTFRCDPISEHNRLYWYRQTLGQGPEFLTYFQNEAQLEKSRLLSDRFSAERPKGSFSTLEIQRTEQGDSAMYLCASSTTGMGEAFFGQGTRLTVV.

The J gene is TRBJ1-2, the V gene TRBV24-1; the D gene is possibly TRBD1 (5 bases). The germline CDR1 and CDR2 sequences are KGHDR and SFDVKD. The CDR3 has 14 amino acids. Trimming took 1 base from V and 3 from J, leaving 8 bases between them. CDR3 DNA: TGTGCCACCAGTGATTTTGGGGCAGACTATGGCTACACCTTC. Amino acid sequence: CATSDFGADYGYTF.

J is TRBJ1-1 and V is TRBV4-2; D is unclear. The CDR3 has 12 residues. The germline CDR1 and CDR2 sequences are LGHNA and YNFKEQ. V lost 4 bases, J lost 5 bases, and 8 bases lay in between. The CDR3 DNA reads as TGTGCCAGCAGCCCAGATTTAACTGAAGCTTTCTTT. It specifies CASSPDLTEAFF.

The chain uses TRBV20-1 and TRBJ2-5; tentative D call: TRBD2 (6 bases). V was pared by 1 base and J by 5 bases, with 23 bases between. CDR1 is DFQATT, CDR2 SNEGSKA, per germline (reference sequence). The CDR3 consists of 17 residues. Here the CDR3 DNA reads TGCAGTGCTAGAGTCCCGTCCCAAGGGGAGGCCGGGGAGACCCAGTACTTC. Residues: CSARVPSQGEAGETQYF.